These 4 T cell receptor beta chains share one sample of origin, sequenced in a study of vaccination effects on CD4 cells after COVID-19. Measured with immunoSEQ multiplex PCR; TCRdb has only the in-frame clones, and not every one. This sample has approximately 19,000 clones, with roughly 69% found just once. ViraFEST used viral peptide pools to expand antigen-specific CD4+ T cells before sequencing. Upon completion of around 9 days in culture, CD4+ T cells were isolated. SARS-CoV-2 infected the person between March and December 2020, as confirmed by PCR. No antigen has been identified for these receptors. The sequencing used CD4+ T cells from PBMCs cultured with a peptide pool, collected before COVID-19 vaccination. These receptors were taken from a human donor who had a prior SARS-CoV-2 infection.

This chain links TRBV18 with TRBJ2-3; TRBD1 or TRBD2 may be the D gene (6 bases each). Per germline, CDR1 KGHSH and CDR2 LQKENI. With 1 base removed from V and 1 base from J, the gap between germline ends came to 12 bases. The CDR3 sequence is 16 residues long. The CDR3 here is CASSPRGAVGTDTQYF. DNA of the CDR3: TGTGCCAGCTCACCACGGGGGGCGGTGGGCACAGATACGCAGTATTTT.

The chain combines TRBV3-1 (or the pseudogene TRBV3-2) with TRBJ1-2; D gene uncertain. The germline gives CDR1 LGHDT, CDR2 YNNKEL (reference sequence). CDR3 length: 13 amino acids. Trimming stripped 2 bases from V and 7 bases from J, with 11 bases between. The CDR3 DNA sequence: TGTGCCAGCAGCCAAAACGGGTTGGGTGGCTACACCTTC. It translates to CASSQNGLGGYTF.

The chain links TRBV28 to TRBJ1-1; 9 bases agree with TRBD1. Germline CDR1 MDHEN, CDR2 SYDVKM. The V segment lost 6 bases and the J segment 0 bases; nucleotides outside the gene matches: 11. The CDR3 sequence is 17 residues long. The CDR3 loop reads CASRRQGENWVNTEAFF. In DNA form, the CDR3 reads TGTGCCAGCAGAAGACAGGGGGAGAATTGGGTGAACACTGAAGCTTTCTTT.

V and J are TRBV5-1 and TRBJ1-1; no clear D gene. Trimming stripped 1 base from V and 2 bases from J, with 12 bases between. CDR3 length equals 15 residues. The V gene's germline CDR1 is SGHRS and CDR2 YFSETQ. CDR3 loop: CASSLWSSLNTEAFF. The DNA of the CDR3 is TGCGCCAGCAGCTTGTGGTCCAGCTTAAACACTGAAGCTTTCTTT.